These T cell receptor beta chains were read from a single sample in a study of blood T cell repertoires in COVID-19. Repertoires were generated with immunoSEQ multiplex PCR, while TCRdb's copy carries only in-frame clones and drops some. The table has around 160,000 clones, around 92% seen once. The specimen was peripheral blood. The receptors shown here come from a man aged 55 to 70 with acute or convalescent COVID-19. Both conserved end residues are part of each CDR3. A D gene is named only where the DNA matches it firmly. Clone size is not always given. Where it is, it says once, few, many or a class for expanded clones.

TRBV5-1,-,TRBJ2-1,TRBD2,CASSPPRRGEFYNEQFF,TGCGCCAGCAGCCCGCCCCGCCGGGGGGAATTCTACAATGAGCAGTTCTTC
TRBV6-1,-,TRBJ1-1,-,CASSEGGEAFF,TGTGCCAGCAGTGAGGGGGGAGAAGCTTTCTTT
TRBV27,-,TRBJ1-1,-,CASSLSMRGFGGTEAFF,TGTGCCAGCAGTTTATCTATGCGGGGCTTTGGTGGCACTGAAGCTTTCTTT
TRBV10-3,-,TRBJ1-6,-,CAISEAAQVLHF,TGTGCCATCAGTGAGGCCGCCCAGGTCCTCCACTTT
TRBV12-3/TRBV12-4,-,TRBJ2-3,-,CASSLSADTQYF,TGTGCCAGCAGTTTATCAGCAGATACGCAGTATTTT
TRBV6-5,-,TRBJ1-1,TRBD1,CASSYSRQGPPTEAFF,TGTGCCAGCAGTTACTCTAGACAGGGGCCCCCCACTGAAGCTTTCTTT
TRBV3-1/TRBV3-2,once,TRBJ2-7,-,CASSQGTGQFYEQYF,TGTGCCAGCAGCCAAGGGACCGGACAGTTCTACGAGCAGTACTTC
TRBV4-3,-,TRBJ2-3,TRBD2,CASSQDLASGFTDTQYF,TGCGCCAGCAGCCAAGATCTGGCTAGCGGGTTCACAGATACGCAGTATTTT
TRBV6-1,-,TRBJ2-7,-,CASSDARLPYEQYF,TGTGCCAGCAGTGATGCCAGGTTACCCTACGAGCAGTACTTC
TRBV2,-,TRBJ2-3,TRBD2,CASGGGDTQYF,TGTGCCAGCGGGGGGGGAGATACGCAGTATTTT
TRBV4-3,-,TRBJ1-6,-,CASSPEGTFRHNSPLHF,TGCGCCAGCAGCCCAGAAGGGACTTTCCGGCATAATTCACCCCTCCACTTT
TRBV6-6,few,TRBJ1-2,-,CASTIRVGDYGYTF,TGTGCCAGCACCATACGTGTAGGGGACTATGGCTACACCTTC
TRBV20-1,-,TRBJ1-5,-,CSARGHQPQHF,TGCAGTGCTAGGGGGCACCAGCCCCAGCATTTT
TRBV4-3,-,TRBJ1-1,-,CASSQDPRGSVEAFF,TGCGCCAGCAGCCAAGACCCTCGAGGCAGCGTTGAAGCTTTCTTT
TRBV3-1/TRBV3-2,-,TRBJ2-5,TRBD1,CASSHRQGAGETQYF,TGTGCCAGCAGCCATCGACAGGGGGCGGGAGAGACCCAGTACTTC
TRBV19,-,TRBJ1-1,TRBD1,CASSTGQGRDTEAFF,TGTGCCAGTAGCACCGGACAGGGCCGGGACACTGAAGCTTTCTTT
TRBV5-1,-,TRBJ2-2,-,CASSLSLSPGTGELFF,TGCGCCAGCAGCTTGTCATTGTCGCCGGGCACCGGGGAGCTGTTTTTT
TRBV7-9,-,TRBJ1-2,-,CASSSLFSIAGYTF,TGTGCCAGCAGCTCCCTGTTCAGTATCGCCGGCTACACCTTC